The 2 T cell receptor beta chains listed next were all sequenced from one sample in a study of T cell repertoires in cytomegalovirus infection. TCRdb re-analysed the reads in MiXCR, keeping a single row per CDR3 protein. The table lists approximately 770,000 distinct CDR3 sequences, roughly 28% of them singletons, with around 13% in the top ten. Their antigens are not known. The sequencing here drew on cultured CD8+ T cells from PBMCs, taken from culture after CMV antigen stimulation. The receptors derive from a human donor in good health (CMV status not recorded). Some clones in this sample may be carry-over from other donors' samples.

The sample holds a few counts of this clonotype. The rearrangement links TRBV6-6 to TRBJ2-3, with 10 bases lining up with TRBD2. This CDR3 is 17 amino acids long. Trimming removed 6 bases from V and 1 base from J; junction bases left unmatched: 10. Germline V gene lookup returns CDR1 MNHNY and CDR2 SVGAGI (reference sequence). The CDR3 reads CASRAYTGTSGTDTQYF. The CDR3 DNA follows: TGTGCCAGCAGAGCCTACACCGGGACTAGCGGCACAGATACGCAGTATTTT.

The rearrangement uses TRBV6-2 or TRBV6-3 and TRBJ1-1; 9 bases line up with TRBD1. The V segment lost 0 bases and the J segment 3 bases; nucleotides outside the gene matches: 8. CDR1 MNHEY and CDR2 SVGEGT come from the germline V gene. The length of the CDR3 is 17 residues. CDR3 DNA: TGTGCCAGCAGTTACTCACAGGGGGCGTGGATCGACACTGAAGCTTTCTTT. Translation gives CASSYSQGAWIDTEAFF.